A few counts support the clone carrying this T cell receptor beta chain. The antigen is undetermined. This same CDR3 is encoded by further DNA sequences in the sample. Reverse transcription of all isolated RNA meant that expressed TCRB transcripts were sequenced. The data were produced by immunoSEQ multiplex PCR, yet TCRdb's version contains in-frame clones alone and is incomplete. The sample carries 250,000 or so clones, around 21% recorded once. CDR3 size: 13 residues. Trimming shortened V by 1 base and J by 3 bases, and 7 bases separated the two germline ends. Germline CDR1 reads SEHNR; CDR2 reads FQNEAQ (reference sequence). This sample was included in a study of beta chain features in type 1 diabetes. Study-level findings and limits: The study found moderately but significantly shorter TCRB CDR3s in all four CD4+ subsets of Type 1 diabetes patients.

The authors took one heparinised blood draw, averaging approximately 120 mL, from each donor. The chain combines TRBV7-9 with TRBJ2-7; D perhaps matches TRBD1 (6 bases). The sample consisted of naive CD4+ T cells from blood. This receptor was taken from a middle-aged woman with type 1 diabetes. The CDR3 DNA reads as TGTGCCAGCAGCTTAGACAGGGTCTACGAGCAGTACTTC. Translated: CASSLDRVYEQYF.